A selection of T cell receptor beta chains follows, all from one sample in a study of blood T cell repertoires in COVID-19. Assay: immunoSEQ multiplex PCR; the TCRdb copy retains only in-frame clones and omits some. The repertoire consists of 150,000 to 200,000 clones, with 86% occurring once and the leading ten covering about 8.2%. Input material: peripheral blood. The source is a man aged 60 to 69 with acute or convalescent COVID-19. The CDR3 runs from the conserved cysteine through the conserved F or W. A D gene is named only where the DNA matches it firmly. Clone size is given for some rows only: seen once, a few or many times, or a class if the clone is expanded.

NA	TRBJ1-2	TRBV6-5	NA	CASSRYGSDYGYTF	TGTGCCAGCAGTCGTTACGGGTCGGATTATGGCTACACCTTC
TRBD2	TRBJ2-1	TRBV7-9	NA	CASGGPSGRGGVNNEQFF	TGTGCCAGCGGTGGGCCTAGCGGGAGAGGGGGGGTTAACAATGAGCAGTTCTTC
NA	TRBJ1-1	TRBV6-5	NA	CATHGQQGRGTEAFF	TGTGCCACCCACGGACAGCAAGGAAGGGGCACTGAAGCTTTCTTT
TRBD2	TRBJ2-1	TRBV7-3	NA	CASSLGGTSGANEQFF	TGTGCCAGCAGCTTAGGCGGGACTAGCGGGGCCAATGAGCAGTTCTTC
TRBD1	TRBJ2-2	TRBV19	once	CASSIETGGTGELFF	TGTGCCAGTAGTATAGAGACAGGGGGCACCGGGGAGCTGTTTTTT
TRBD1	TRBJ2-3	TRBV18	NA	CASSPLGTGTDTQYF	TGTGCCAGCTCACCACTAGGGACAGGCACAGATACGCAGTATTTT
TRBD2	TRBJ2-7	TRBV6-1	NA	CASSEGLAVRGQYF	TGTGCCAGCAGTGAAGGGCTAGCGGTGAGGGGGCAGTACTTC
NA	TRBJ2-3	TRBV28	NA	CASSWGVRTDTQYF	TGTGCCAGCAGTTGGGGAGTACGCACAGATACGCAGTATTTT
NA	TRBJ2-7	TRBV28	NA	CASSLSGQRSYEQYF	TGTGCCAGCAGCCTCTCCGGACAACGCTCCTACGAGCAGTACTTC
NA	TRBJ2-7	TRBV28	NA	CASNPAGRYEQYF	TGTGCCAGCAACCCAGCGGGCCGGTACGAGCAGTACTTC
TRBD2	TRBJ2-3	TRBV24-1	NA	CATSDSAGDPDTQYF	TGTGCCACCAGTGATTCCGCGGGAGATCCAGATACGCAGTATTTT
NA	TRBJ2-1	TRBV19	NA	CASRRDRFSYNEQFF	TGTGCCAGTAGGAGAGACAGGTTTTCCTACAATGAGCAGTTCTTC
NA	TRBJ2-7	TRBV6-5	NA	CATPGPYEQYF	TGTGCCACCCCTGGGCCCTACGAGCAGTACTTC